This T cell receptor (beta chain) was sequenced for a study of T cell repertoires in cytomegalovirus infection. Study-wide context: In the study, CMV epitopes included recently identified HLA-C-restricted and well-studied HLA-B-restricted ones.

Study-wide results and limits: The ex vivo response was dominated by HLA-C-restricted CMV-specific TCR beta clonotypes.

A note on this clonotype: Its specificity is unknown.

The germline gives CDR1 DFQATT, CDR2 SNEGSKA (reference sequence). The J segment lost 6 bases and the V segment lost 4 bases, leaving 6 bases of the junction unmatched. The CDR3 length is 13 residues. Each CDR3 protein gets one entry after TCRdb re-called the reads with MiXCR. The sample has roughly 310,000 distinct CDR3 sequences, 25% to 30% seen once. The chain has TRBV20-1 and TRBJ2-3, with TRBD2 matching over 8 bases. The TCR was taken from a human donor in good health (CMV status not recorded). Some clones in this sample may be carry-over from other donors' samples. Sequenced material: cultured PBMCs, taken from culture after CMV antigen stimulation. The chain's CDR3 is CSAKLAEWDTQYF. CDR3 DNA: TGCAGTGCTAAACTAGCGGAGTGGGATACGCAGTATTTT.